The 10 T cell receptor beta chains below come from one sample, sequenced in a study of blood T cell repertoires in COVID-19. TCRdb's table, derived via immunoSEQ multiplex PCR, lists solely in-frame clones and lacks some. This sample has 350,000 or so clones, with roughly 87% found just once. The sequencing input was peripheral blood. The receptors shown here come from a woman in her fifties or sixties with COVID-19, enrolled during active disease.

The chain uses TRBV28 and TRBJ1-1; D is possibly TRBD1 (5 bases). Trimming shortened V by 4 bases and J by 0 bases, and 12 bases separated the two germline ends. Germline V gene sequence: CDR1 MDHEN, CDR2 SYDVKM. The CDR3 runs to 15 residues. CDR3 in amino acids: CASSSQGLLNTEAFF. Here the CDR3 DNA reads TGTGCCAGCAGTTCCCAGGGTCTCCTGAACACTGAAGCTTTCTTT.

CDR3 loop: CASSQDTGMRNTIYF. The CDR3, as DNA: TGTGCCAGCAGCCAAGATACAGGGATGCGAAACACCATATATTTT. The V gene is TRBV4-2, the J gene TRBJ1-3; D might be TRBD1 (6 bases). The CDR3 spans 15 residues. CDR1 and CDR2 (germline): LGHNA, YNFKEQ. The V and J ends lost 0 bases and 5 bases respectively, with 11 bases between them.

The CDR3 sequence is CASSLGQGFGKNIQYF. Here the CDR3 DNA reads TGCGCCAGCAGCTTGGGCCAGGGGTTCGGCAAAAACATTCAGTACTTC. The chain recombines TRBV5-1 with TRBJ2-4; perhaps TRBD1 as D (6 bases). V shed 0 bases and J shed 3 bases, with 13 bases lying between them. CDR3 length equals 16 residues. Germline V lookup: CDR1 SGHRS, CDR2 YFSETQ. The full variable domain, rest sourced from reference TRBV5-1 and TRBJ2-4, is KAGVTQTPRYLIKTRGQQVTLSCSPISGHRSVSWYQQTPGQGLQFLFEYFSETQRNKGNFPGRFSGRQFSNSRSEMNVSTLELGDSALYLCASSLGQGFGKNIQYFGAGTRLSVL.

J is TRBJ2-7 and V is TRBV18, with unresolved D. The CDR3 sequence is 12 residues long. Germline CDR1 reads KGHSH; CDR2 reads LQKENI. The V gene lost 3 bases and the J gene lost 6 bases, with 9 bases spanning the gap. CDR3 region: CASSPTFREQYF. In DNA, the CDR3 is TGTGCCAGCTCACCTACTTTCCGCGAGCAGTACTTC.

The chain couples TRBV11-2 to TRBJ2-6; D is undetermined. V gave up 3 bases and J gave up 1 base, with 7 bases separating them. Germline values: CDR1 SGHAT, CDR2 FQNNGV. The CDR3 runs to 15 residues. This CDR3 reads CASSLLASGANVLTF. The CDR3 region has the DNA TGTGCCAGCAGCTTGTTAGCTTCTGGGGCCAACGTCCTGACTTTC.

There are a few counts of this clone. CDR3 amino acids: CASSYGTEYGYTF. The DNA for the CDR3 is TGTGCCAGCAGTTACGGGACAGAGTATGGCTACACCTTC. The chain is built from TRBV6-5 and TRBJ1-2; 7 positions match TRBD1. The germline V gene has CDR1 MNHEY and CDR2 SVGAGI. With 2 bases clipped from V and 5 bases from J, the junction kept 2 bases outside the gene matches. The CDR3 length is 13 residues.

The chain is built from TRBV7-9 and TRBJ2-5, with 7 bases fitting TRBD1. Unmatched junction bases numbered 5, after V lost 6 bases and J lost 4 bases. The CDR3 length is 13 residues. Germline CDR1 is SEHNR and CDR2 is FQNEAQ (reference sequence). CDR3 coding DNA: TGTGCCAGCAGGCCAGGACAGGTAGAGACCCAGTACTTC. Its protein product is CASRPGQVETQYF.

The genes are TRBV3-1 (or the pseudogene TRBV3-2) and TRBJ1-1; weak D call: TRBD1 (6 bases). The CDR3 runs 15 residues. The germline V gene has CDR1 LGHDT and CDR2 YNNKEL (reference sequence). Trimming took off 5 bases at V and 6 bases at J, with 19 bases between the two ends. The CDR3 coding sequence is TGTGCCAGCAGCTTTGAAACAGGGACCGTTTCTGAAGCTTTCTTT. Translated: CASSFETGTVSEAFF.

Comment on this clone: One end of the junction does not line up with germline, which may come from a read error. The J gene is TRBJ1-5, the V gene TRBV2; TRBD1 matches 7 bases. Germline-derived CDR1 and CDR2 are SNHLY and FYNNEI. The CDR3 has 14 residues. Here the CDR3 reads CASSEDRVGQPQHF. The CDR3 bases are TGTGCCAGCAGCGAAGACAGGGTCGGCCAGCCCCAGCATTTT.

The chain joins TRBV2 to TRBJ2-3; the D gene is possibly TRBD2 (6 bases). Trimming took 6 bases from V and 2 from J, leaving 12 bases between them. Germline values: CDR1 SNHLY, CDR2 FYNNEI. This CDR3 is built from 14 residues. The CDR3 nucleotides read TGTGCCAGCAGGGAGGGATCGAACACAGATACGCAGTATTTT. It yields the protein CASREGSNTDTQYF.